This paragraph covers one TCR beta chain sequence. Its binding antigen is unknown. Nothing much larger sits one base from this clone, and base qualities are not available. This entry comes from a study of shared clonotypes between healthy human individuals (TCRdb year 2020). Study-level background: The cohort included three men and a couple of women between 18 and 49 years of age. Blood TCR repertoires of four to six healthy adults were deeply sequenced to estimate repertoire size and the extent of clonotype sharing between individuals. Each donor's leukapheresis produced roughly between roughly 0.94 and 9.5 billion PBMCs. Per donor, three plates each were used for CD4 naive and CD4 memory, two for CD8 naive, and one for CD8 memory. To increase sequencing depth and limit assay-specific biases, different laboratories used diverse techniques to prepare libraries and sequence TCR repertoires.

Healthy HIV-negative adults with no recently reported acute infections or vaccinations were included as donors. All donors were Caucasian adults living in Nashville, Tennessee, USA. CD4+ T cells were enriched by magnetic negative selection, after which naive cells were positively selected on CD45RA and the negative fraction was taken as the memory subset. Blood was obtained by leukapheresis, after which PBMCs were separated by Ficoll-Histopaque density gradient centrifugation and cryopreserved in liquid nitrogen vapor phase. Purity and quantity of every magnetically sorted T cell population were checked by analytical flow cytometry. Each sorted fraction had its genomic DNA isolated and then quantified by UV absorbance on a Nanodrop 2000c. Using the deep immunoSEQ assay, TCR CDR3 regions were amplified from genomic DNA by multiplex PCR. Extracted genomic DNA from each cell subset was distributed evenly across all wells of several immunoSEQ 96-well plates, and each plate was treated as a replicate. For sorted subsets, approximately 0.2 ug of genomic DNA, equivalent to 30,000 or so T cell genomes, went into each replicate PCR. Purified libraries were quantified with a Qubit 3.0 fluorometer, sized on a Bioanalyzer 2100, and re-quantified with the KAPA Library Quantification kit. A separate single-read 150-cycle Illumina NextSeq 550 flow cell was used to sequence each immunoSEQ 96-well plate. The study's own analysis went as follows. Because only junctional sequences without quality scores were contained in the immunoSEQ output, filtering matching that applied to full-length reads could not be performed. Sequences were annotated with PyIR, a Python wrapper for IgBLAST v1.9, using IMGT germline references to assign V/J genes and CDR3. Reads were filtered out if the reads had weak V/J assignments (E-value above 1e-6), no CDR3, stop codons, out-of-frame junctions, or ambiguous translated residues. V3J clonotypes were defined as sequences sharing the same inferred V gene, J gene, and CDR3 amino acid sequence. The percentage overlap between two repertoires was calculated by dividing the number of shared unique clonotypes by the size of the smaller repertoire. Repertoire richness was assessed with RTK rarefaction, the Chao1 estimator, and Recon v2.1 estimates of unobserved clonotypes. For all TCRbeta clonotypes obtained by the gDNA method from a few donors, generation probabilities were computed with OLGA. TCRdb limited this immuneACCESS table to in-frame rearrangements with V and J called. A share of clones is missing; checked studies link under half to unresolved V genes, and the rest is unexplained. The DNA gave D and trimming, while V, J and clone size come from that table. This sample comprises 2 million to 3 million clones, over 85% of them detected only once. The ten biggest clones cover around 0.14% of the sample.

The full study reports these points: The small number of donors limited the genetic and exposure-history diversity represented. Based on pairwise subsampling, the degree of clonotype sharing among donors was expected to be affected by sequencing depth. Across a handful of donors, 4.5% to 6.5% of naive CD4, roughly 3.5% of naive CD8, 2% to 2.5% of memory CD4, and under 0.45% of memory CD8 clonotypes were shared. Larger estimated clonotype richness was generally found for naive subsets than for memory subsets. Even with the large sequencing depth, rarefaction of the sorted-subset datasets indicated that sequencing was incomplete. Only blood was sampled, and tissue TCR repertoires likely differ from those in blood. Compared with non-shared clonotypes, clonotypes shared by all four sorted-subset donors had higher generation probabilities.

V is pruned by 3 bases and J by 4 bases, leaving 9 bases of the junction without a gene match. Reading the germline V gene gives CDR1 SGDLS and CDR2 YYNGEE. Measured from the cysteine to the phenylalanine, the CDR3 is 15 residues long. Just the 45-base CDR3 DNA is kept, in frame starting at base 1. The sequenced material came from naive CD4+ T cells sorted from blood. What this sample's cell subset or site label stands for: CD45RA+ positively selected. This TCR derives from a man aged 18 to 30 in good health. The chain couples TRBV9 to TRBJ2-5; the junction holds 7 bases that match TRBD2. At the DNA level, the sequence is TGTGCCAGCAGCGACGGGGGAGGGCCAGTAGAGACCCAGTACTTC. It translates as CASSDGGGPVETQYF.